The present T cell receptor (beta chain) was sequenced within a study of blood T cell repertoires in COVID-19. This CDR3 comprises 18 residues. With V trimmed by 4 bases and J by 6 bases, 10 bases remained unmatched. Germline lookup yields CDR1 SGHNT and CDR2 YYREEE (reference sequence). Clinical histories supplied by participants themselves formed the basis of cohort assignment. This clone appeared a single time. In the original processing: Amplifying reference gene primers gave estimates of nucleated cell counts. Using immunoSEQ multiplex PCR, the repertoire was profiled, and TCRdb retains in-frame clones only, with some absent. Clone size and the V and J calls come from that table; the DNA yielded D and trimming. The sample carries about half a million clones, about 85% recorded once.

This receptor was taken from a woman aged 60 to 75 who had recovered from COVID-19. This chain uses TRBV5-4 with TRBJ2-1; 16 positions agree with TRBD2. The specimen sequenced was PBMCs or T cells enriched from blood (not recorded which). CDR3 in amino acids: CASSPGTSGGAAPNEQFF. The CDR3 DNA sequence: TGTGCCAGCAGCCCCGGGACTAGCGGGGGGGCTGCCCCCAATGAGCAGTTCTTC.